This T cell receptor (beta chain) was profiled in a study of cytomegalovirus exposure and HLA in healthy donors. PCR involved 60 Vbeta and 13 Jbeta primers. Only in-frame clones appear in the TCRdb table, and some are missing; sequencing was by immunoSEQ multiplex PCR. Of approximately 100,000 clones listed, roughly three quarters are singletons. The V end was cut by 0 bases, the J end by 4 bases, with 7 bases between. Germline assignment: CDR1 GTSNPN and CDR2 SVGIG (reference sequence). CDR3 length: 12 amino acids. The study's findings and limits: Cytomegalovirus-associated TCR beta chains were listed, numbering some 170. Later on, an analysis showed TCR association rates differing by HLA locus, with DRB1 the most and HLA-C the fewest.

For this clone: Its cognate antigen is unknown. Within the sample, other DNA sequences also encode this same CDR3.

The TCR sequence derives from a woman aged 40 to 50 in good health and CMV-seropositive. V usage is TRBV30 and J usage is TRBJ2-7, with D tentatively TRBD2 (6 bases). Sequencing was done on a sample of PBMCs. In DNA, the CDR3 is TGTGCCTGGAGTGTACGGGGGTACGAGCAGTACTTC. This encodes CAWSVRGYEQYF.